This T cell receptor (beta chain) was captured in a study of control samples from healthy donors and cancer patients. TCRdb keeps only in-frame clones here, not all; method: immunoSEQ multiplex PCR. Found here are about 220,000 clones, about 95% of them singletons; the top ten hold about 1.6%. The CDR3 totals 11 residues. Germline V lookup: CDR1 DFQATT, CDR2 SNEGSKA (reference sequence). V lost 4 bases to trimming and J lost 3 bases, with 6 bases between them. This rearrangement joins TRBV20-1 to TRBJ2-5; D remains unclear. The receptor was derived from a man aged 50 to 59 in good health. The material sequenced was blood. The CDR3 is CSATDKETQYF. For the CDR3, the DNA is TGCAGTGCTACAGACAAAGAGACCCAGTACTTC.